The T cell receptor (beta chain) described here comes from a study of cytomegalovirus exposure and HLA in healthy donors. Study findings and constraints: Earlier findings revealed that most TCR beta V segments proved productive either about 87% or about 30% of the time. DRB1 had the most TCR associations and HLA-C the fewest, a later analysis found, with rates varying by HLA locus.

Worth noting for this clone: The target antigen is unknown.

The PCR employed 60 Vbeta primers together with 13 Jbeta primers. Libraries were prepared by immunoSEQ multiplex PCR; TCRdb keeps only in-frame clonotypes and omits some of them. The data contain over 150,000 clones, 60% to 85% of them singletons. The sequence came from a girl aged 5-17 years in good health and CMV-seropositive. Input material: PBMCs.

Here the CDR3 DNA reads TGTGCCAGCAGTGAAGCGCCTGGGACAGCCTACGAGCAGTACTTC. Translating gives CASSEAPGTAYEQYF. The V and J genes are TRBV6-1 and TRBJ2-7; the match to TRBD1 covers 7 bases. The V gene end was trimmed by 0 bases and the J gene end by 2 bases; junction bases not matched to a gene: 4. The CDR3 spans 15 residues. CDR1 and CDR2 from the germline V gene are MNHNS and SASEGT.